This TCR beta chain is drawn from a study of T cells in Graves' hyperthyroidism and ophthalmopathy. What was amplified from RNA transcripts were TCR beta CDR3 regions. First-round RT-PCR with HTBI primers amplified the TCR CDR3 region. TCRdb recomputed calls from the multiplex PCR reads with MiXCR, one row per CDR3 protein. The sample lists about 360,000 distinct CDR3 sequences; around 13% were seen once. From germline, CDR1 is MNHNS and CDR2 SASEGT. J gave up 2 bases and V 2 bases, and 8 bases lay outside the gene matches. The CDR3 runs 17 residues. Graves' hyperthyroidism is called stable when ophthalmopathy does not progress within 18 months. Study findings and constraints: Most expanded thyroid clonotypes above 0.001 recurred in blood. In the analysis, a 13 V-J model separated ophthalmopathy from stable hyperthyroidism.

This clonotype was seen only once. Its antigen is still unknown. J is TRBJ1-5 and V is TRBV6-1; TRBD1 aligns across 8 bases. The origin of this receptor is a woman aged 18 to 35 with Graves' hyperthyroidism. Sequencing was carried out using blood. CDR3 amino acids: CASSEFDVTGGNQPQHF. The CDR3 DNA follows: TGTGCCAGCAGTGAATTTGACGTGACAGGGGGCAATCAGCCCCAGCATTTT.